This T cell receptor beta chain was sequenced in a study of human T cells and chemical hapten exposure. Study background: Weekly administration of diphenylcyclopropenone to the scalp of patients continued throughout the roughly 26-week study. Study observations and caveats: DPC sensitization did not alter TCRs above 1 in 1000 frequency.

The germline CDR1 and CDR2 sequences are LGHNA and YNFKEQ. After removal of 1 base from V and 6 bases from J, the junction contained 8 bases not matched to a gene. The CDR3 consists of 16 residues. Notes on this clonotype: Its target is not known.

The time point is: pre-sensitization, week 0. Treatment in this sample: therapeutic diphenylcyclopropenone sensitization with weekly scalp DPC. TCRdb independently ran MiXCR on the RACE reads; one entry per CDR3 protein. The sample lists about 380,000 distinct CDR3 sequences, roughly 5.3% seen once, with roughly 2.6% in the top ten. The J gene is TRBJ2-7, the V gene TRBV4-2, with TRBD2 identical over 11 bases. This specimen was whole blood, taken in connection with sensitization to the hapten diphenylcyclopropenone (DPC). The sequence came from a woman in her fifties or sixties with alopecia areata. Some clones in this sample may be carry-over from other donors' samples. CDR3 in amino acids: CASSQATGLAAFEQYF. DNA for the CDR3: TGTGCCAGCAGCCAAGCTACGGGACTAGCGGCCTTCGAGCAGTACTTC.